These 11 T cell receptor beta chains share one sample of origin, sequenced in a study of CD8 T cells in ankylosing spondylitis. TCRdb re-called the 5' RACE reads with MiXCR, one entry per CDR3 protein. This table has 180,000 or so distinct CDR3 sequences, 11% appearing once. Material: blood, either unsorted or a sorted T cell fraction (not recorded which). Source of these receptors: a male donor with ankylosing spondylitis or in good health (not recorded which).

This clonotype was counted at least ten times. The chain joins TRBV4-1 to TRBJ1-2; D is uncertain. Germline V CDR1 and CDR2: MGHRA, YSYEKL. The ends were cut back, 0 bases at V and 8 bases at J, with 13 bases in the middle. This CDR3 comprises 14 residues. CDR3 amino acids: CASSQDFTSQGYTF. CDR3 DNA: TGCGCCAGCAGCCAAGATTTCACTTCGCAGGGCTACACCTTC.

The sample holds many counts of this clonotype. V gene TRBV28 combines with J gene TRBJ2-3; D is perhaps TRBD1 or TRBD2 (5 bases each). Germline V gene data show CDR1 as MDHEN and CDR2 as SYDVKM. V lost 3 bases, J lost 7 bases, and 17 bases lay in between. The CDR3 is 15 residues long. The CDR3 nucleotides read TGTGCCAGCAGTTTCTTGGCGGGTGGGGCTTATACGCAGTATTTT. This sequence encodes CASSFLAGGAYTQYF.

This clonotype has only a few counts. This chain links TRBV20-1 with TRBJ2-7; 15 positions match TRBD2. CDR3 length equals 15 residues. Looked up from germline, CDR1 is DFQATT and CDR2 is SNEGSKA (reference sequence). The J segment lost 7 bases and the V segment lost 5 bases, leaving 9 bases of the junction unmatched. The CDR3 sequence: CSAAPGLAGGKEQYF. CDR3 sequence (DNA): TGCAGTGCTGCACCAGGACTAGCGGGAGGGAAAGAGCAGTACTTC.

The V and J genes are TRBV7-2 and TRBJ2-7; D might be TRBD2 (6 bases). The germline CDR1 and CDR2 sequences are SGHTA and FQGNSA. The V and J ends lost 5 bases and 3 bases respectively, with 17 bases between them. This CDR3 contains 15 residues. CDR3 DNA: TGTGCCAGCAGCGACCGCGGGACTTTCCTCTACGAGCAGTACTTC. Translated, it gives CASSDRGTFLYEQYF. The full variable domain, with the rest looked up from reference TRBV7-2 and TRBJ2-7, is GAGVSQSPSNKVTEKGKDVELRCDPISGHTALYWYRQSLGQGLEFLIYFQGNSAPDKSGLPSDRFSAERTGGSVSTLTIQRTQQEDSAVYLCASSDRGTFLYEQYFGPGTRLTVT.

The CDR3 protein is CASSYRTSTDTQYF. In nucleotides, the CDR3 is TGTGCCAGCAGCTACCGGACTAGCACAGATACGCAGTATTTT. The V gene is TRBV7-9, the J gene TRBJ2-3, with a possible D match to TRBD2 (5 bases). Trimming removed 4 bases at V and 0 bases at J, with 8 bases between. The CDR3 covers 14 residues. Germline-derived CDR1 and CDR2 are SEHNR and FQNEAQ (reference sequence).

Many counts were recorded for this clonotype. This sequence joins TRBV29-1 and TRBJ1-2; no firm D call. With 3 bases removed from V and 6 bases from J, the gap between germline ends came to 17 bases. Germline V gene data show CDR1 as SQVTM and CDR2 as ANQGSEA. This CDR3 is built from 14 residues. CDR3 DNA sequence: TGCAGCGTTGACTCTCCGGGAACTAAGAATGGCTACACCTTC. It translates to CSVDSPGTKNGYTF.

This clonotype was seen at least ten times. The chain uses TRBV3-1 and TRBJ2-2; D is ambiguous. The CDR3 consists of 16 residues. V was trimmed by 1 base and J by 0 bases, leaving 9 bases between them. CDR1 and CDR2 (germline): LGHDT, YNNKEL (reference sequence). Written as DNA, the CDR3 is TGTGCCAGCAGCCAAGCCCGGTCCGCGAACACCGGGGAGCTGTTTTTT. Residues: CASSQARSANTGELFF.

Details on this clonotype: A much larger clone lies a single base off, so this may be a read error. The rearrangement joins TRBV11-2 to TRBJ2-3; D is possibly TRBD1 (5 bases). The V gene's germline CDR1 is SGHAT and CDR2 FQNNGV. This CDR3 is built from 15 residues. The CDR3 nucleotides are TGTGCCAGCAGCTTAGTCGGCAGGGATACAGCTACGCAGTATTTT. Its translation is CASSLVGRDTATQYF.

The V gene is TRBV20-1, the J gene TRBJ2-7; the D is unclear. This CDR3 has 13 residues. Deletions cut 3 bases from V and 0 bases from J, with 9 bases between. Per germline, CDR1 DFQATT and CDR2 SNEGSKA (reference sequence). The CDR3 DNA reads TGCAGTGCTAGGTGGCTCGACTCCTACGAGCAGTACTTC. Encoded protein: CSARWLDSYEQYF.

This clonotype was recorded a few times. The chain employs TRBV28 and TRBJ2-6; D assignment may be TRBD1 or TRBD2 (5 bases each). Between the trimmed V and J ends, which lost 6 bases and 0 bases, there was a span of 12 bases. CDR3 length: 16 residues. From germline, CDR1 is MDHEN and CDR2 SYDVKM. The CDR3 spells CASRGEGSSGANVLTF. The CDR3 nucleotides are TGTGCCAGCAGGGGGGAAGGGTCCTCTGGGGCCAACGTCCTGACTTTC.

This clonotype came up a few times. The chain employs TRBV28 and TRBJ1-2; 10 positions match TRBD1. The CDR3 extends over 14 amino acids. Germline V gene sequence: CDR1 MDHEN, CDR2 SYDVKM. Unmatched junction bases numbered 13, after V lost 10 bases and J lost 8 bases. DNA of the CDR3: TGTGCCACCAAATTCTCCGGGACAGGGGCCGGCTACACCTTC. Protein product: CATKFSGTGAGYTF.